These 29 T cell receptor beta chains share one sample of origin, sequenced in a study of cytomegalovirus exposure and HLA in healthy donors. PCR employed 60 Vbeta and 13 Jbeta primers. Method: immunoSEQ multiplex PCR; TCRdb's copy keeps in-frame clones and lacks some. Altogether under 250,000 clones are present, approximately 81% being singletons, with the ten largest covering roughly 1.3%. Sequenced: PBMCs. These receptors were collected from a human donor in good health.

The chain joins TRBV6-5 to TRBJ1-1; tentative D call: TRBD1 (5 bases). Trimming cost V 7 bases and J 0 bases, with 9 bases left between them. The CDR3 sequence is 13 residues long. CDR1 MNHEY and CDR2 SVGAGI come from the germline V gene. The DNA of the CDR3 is TGTGCCAGCATGGAGACAGTGAACACTGAAGCTTTCTTT. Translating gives CASMETVNTEAFF.

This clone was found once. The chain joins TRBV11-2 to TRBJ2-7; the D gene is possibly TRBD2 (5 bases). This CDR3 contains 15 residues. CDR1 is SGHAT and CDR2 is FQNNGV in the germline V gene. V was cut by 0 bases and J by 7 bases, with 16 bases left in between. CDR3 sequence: CASSLEHSPTGEQYF. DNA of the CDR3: TGTGCCAGCAGCTTAGAACACAGTCCAACGGGGGAGCAGTACTTC.

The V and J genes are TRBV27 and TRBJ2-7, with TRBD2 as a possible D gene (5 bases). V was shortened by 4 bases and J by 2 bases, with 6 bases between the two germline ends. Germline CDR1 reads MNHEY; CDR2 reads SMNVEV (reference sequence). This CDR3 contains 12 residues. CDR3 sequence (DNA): TGTGCCAGCAGTTCCGGGACCTACGAGCAGTACTTC. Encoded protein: CASSSGTYEQYF.

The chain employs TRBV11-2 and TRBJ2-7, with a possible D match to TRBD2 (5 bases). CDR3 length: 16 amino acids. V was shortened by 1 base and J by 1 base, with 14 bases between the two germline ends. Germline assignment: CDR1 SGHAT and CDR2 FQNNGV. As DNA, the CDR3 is TGTGCCAGCAGCTTAGCCCGCAGTAGCGTTTCCTACGAGCAGTACTTC. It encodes CASSLARSSVSYEQYF.

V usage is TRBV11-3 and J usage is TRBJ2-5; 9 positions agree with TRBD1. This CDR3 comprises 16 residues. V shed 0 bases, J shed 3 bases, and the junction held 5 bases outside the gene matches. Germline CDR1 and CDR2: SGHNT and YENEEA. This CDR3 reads CASSLEGTGTKETQYF. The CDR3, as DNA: TGTGCCAGCAGCTTAGAAGGGACAGGGACGAAAGAGACCCAGTACTTC.

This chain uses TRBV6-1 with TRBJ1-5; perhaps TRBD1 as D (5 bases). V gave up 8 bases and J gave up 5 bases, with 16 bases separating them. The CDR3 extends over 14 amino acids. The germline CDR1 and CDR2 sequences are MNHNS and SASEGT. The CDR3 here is CASWGRVGDQPQHF. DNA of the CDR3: TGTGCCAGCTGGGGCAGGGTGGGCGATCAGCCCCAGCATTTT.

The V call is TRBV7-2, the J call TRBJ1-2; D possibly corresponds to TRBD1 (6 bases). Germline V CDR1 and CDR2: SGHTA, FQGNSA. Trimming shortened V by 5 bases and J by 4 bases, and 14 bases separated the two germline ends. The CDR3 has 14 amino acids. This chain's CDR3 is CASSPRQALYGYTF. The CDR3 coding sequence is TGTGCCAGCAGCCCCCGACAGGCCCTCTATGGCTACACCTTC.

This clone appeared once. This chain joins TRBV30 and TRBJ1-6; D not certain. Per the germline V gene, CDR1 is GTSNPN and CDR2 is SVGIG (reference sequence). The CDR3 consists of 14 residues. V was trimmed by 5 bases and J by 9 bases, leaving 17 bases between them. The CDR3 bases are TGTGCCTGGGGGCCTTTGGTGATCAGTTCACCCCTCCACTTT. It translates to CAWGPLVISSPLHF.

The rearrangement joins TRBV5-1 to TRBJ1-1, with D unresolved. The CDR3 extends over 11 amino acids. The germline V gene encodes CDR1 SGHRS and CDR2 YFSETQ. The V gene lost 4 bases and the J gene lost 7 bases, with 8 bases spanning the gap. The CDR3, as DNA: TGCGCCAGCAGCCCCAGATATGAAGCTTTCTTT. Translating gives CASSPRYEAFF.

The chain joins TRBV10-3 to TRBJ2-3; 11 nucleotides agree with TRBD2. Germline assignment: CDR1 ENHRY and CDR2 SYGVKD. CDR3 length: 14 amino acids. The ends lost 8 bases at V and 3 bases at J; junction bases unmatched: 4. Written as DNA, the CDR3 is TGTGCCATCGGAATAGCGGGGGGGACAGATACGCAGTATTTT. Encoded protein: CAIGIAGGTDTQYF.

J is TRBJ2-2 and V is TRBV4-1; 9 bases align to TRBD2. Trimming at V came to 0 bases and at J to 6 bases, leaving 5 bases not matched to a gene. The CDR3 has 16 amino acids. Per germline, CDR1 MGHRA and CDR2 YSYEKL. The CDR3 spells CASSQDPSGNAGELFF. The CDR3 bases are TGCGCCAGCAGCCAAGATCCTAGCGGGAATGCCGGGGAGCTGTTTTTT.

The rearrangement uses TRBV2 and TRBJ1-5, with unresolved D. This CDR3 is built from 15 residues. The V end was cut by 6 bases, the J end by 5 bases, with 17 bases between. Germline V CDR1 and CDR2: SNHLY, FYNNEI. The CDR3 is CASRETNNLHQPQHF. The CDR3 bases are TGTGCCAGCAGGGAGACGAACAACCTCCATCAGCCCCAGCATTTT.

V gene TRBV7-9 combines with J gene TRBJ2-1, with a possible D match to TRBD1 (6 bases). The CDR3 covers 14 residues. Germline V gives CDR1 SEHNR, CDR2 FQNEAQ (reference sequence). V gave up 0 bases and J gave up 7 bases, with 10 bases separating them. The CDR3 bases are TGTGCCAGCAGCTTAGCGGGGGCTCGAAATGAGCAGTTCTTC. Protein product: CASSLAGARNEQFF. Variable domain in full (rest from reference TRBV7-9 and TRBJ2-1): DTGVSQNPRHKITKRGQNVTFRCDPISEHNRLYWYRQTLGQGPEFLTYFQNEAQLEKSRLLSDRFSAERPKGSFSTLEIQRTEQGDSAMYLCASSLAGARNEQFFGPGTRLTVL.

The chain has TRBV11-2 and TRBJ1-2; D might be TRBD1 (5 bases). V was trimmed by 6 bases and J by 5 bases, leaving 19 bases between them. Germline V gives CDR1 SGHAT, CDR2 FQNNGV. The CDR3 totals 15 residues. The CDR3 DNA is TGTGCCAGCAGGGGGGTTGGCCGGGGGAGGTATGGCTACACCTTC. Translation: CASRGVGRGRYGYTF.

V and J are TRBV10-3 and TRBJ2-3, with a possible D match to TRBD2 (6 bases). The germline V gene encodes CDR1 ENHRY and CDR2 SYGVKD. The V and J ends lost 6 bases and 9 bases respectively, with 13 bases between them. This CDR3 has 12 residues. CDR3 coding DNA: TGTGCCATCAGCCCGGACTATCGGACGCAGTATTTT. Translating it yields CAISPDYRTQYF.

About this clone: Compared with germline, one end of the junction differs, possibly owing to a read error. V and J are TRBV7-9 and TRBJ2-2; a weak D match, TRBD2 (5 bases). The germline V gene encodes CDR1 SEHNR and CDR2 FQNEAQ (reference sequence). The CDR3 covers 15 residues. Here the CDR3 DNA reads TGTTCCAGCAGCCCCCGAGGAGGGAACACCGGGGAGCTGTTTTTT. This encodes CSSSPRGGNTGELFF.

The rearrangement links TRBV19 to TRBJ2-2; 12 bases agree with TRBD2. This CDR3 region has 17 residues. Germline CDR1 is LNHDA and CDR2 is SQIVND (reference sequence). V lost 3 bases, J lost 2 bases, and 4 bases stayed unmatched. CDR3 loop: CASSITSGRTNTGELFF. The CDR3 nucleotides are TGTGCCAGTAGTATTACTAGCGGGAGGACAAACACCGGGGAGCTGTTTTTT.

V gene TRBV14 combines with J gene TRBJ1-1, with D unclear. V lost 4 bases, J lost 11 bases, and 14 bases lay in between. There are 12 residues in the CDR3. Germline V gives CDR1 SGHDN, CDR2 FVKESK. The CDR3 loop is CASSPGLASAFF. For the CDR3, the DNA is TGTGCCAGCAGCCCCGGACTTGCTTCGGCTTTCTTT.

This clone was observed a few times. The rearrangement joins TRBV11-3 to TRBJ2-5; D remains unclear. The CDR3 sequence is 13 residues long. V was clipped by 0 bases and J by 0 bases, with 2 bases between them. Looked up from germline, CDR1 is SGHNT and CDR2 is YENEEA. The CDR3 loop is CASSLDYQETQYF. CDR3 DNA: TGTGCCAGCAGCTTAGACTACCAAGAGACCCAGTACTTC.

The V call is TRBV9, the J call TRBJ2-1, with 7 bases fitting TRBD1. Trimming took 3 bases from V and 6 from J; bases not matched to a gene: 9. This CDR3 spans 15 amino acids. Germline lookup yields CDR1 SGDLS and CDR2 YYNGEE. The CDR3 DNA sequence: TGTGCCAGCAGCGCCGGGCACTCAGGGGGCAATGAGCAGTTCTTC. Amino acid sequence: CASSAGHSGGNEQFF.

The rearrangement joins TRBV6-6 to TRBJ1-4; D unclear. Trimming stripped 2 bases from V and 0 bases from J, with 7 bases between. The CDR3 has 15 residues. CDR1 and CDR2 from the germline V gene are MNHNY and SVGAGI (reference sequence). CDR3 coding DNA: TGTGCCAGCAGTTACAGCCGGGCAACTAATGAAAAACTGTTTTTT. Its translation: CASSYSRATNEKLFF.

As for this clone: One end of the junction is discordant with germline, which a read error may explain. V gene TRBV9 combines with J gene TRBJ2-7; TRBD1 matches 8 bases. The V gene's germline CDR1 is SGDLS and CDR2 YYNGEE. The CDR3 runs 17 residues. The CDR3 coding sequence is TGTGCCAGCAGCGTAGGATCAACCGGGACAGGTTCCTCCGAGCAGTACTTC. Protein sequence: CASSVGSTGTGSSEQYF.

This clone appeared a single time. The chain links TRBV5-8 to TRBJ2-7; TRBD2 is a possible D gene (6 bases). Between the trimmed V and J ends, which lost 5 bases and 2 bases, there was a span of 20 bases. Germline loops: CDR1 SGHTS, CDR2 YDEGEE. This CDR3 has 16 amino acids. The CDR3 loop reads CASSPSGGAGAYEQYF. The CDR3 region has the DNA TGTGCCAGCAGTCCCTCCGGAGGGGCTGGGGCCTACGAGCAGTACTTC. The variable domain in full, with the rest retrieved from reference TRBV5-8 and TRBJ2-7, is EAGVTQSPTHLIKTRGQQATLRCSPISGHTSVYWYQQALGLGLQFLLWYDEGEERNRGNFPPRFSGRQFPNYSSELNVNALELEDSALYLCASSPSGGAGAYEQYFGPGTRLTVT.

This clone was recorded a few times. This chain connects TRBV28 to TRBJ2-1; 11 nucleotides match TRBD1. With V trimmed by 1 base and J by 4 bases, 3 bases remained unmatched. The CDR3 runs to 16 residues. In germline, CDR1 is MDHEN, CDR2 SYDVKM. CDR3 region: CASSLFRDRGYNEQFF. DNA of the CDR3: TGTGCCAGCAGTTTATTCCGGGACAGGGGGTACAATGAGCAGTTCTTC.

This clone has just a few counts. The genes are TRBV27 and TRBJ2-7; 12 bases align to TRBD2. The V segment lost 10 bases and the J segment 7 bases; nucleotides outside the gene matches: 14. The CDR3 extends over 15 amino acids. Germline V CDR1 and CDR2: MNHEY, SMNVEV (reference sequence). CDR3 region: CATQTSGSPRTEQYF. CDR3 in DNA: TGTGCCACCCAGACTAGCGGGAGCCCCAGGACGGAGCAGTACTTC.

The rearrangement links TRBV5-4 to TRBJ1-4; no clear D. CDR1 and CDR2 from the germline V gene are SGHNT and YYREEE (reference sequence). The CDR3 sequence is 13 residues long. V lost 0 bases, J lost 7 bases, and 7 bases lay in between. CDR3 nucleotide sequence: TGTGCCAGCAGCTTGGGACTCTCTGAAAAACTGTTTTTT. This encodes CASSLGLSEKLFF.

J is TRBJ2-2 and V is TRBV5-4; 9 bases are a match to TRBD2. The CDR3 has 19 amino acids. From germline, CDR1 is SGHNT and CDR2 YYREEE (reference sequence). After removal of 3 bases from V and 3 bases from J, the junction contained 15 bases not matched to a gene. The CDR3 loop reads CASSSPQIAGEGDTGELFF. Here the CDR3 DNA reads TGTGCCAGCAGCTCGCCCCAAATAGCGGGAGAAGGAGACACCGGGGAGCTGTTTTTT.

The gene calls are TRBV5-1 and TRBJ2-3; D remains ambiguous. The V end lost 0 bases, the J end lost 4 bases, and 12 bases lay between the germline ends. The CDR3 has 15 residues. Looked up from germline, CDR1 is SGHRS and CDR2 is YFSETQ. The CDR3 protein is CASSLATLLPDTQYF. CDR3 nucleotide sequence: TGCGCCAGCAGCTTGGCCACTCTGCTCCCAGATACGCAGTATTTT.

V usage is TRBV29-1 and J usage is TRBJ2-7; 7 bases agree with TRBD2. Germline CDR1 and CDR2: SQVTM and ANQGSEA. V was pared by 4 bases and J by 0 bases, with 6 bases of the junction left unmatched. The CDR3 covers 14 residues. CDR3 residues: CSVVGRGSSYEQYF. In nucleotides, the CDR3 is TGCAGCGTTGTGGGTCGCGGGAGCTCCTACGAGCAGTACTTC.